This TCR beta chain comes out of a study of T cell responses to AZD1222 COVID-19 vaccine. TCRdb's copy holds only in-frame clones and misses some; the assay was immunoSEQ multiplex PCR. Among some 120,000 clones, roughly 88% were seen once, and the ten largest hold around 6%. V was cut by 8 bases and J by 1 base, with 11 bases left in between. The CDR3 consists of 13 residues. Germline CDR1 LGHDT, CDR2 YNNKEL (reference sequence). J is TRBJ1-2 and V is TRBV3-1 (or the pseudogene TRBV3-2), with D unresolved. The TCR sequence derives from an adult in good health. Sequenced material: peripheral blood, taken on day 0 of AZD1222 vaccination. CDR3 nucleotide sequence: TGTGCCAGCTCTACGGCCTATAACTATGGCTACACCTTC. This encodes CASSTAYNYGYTF.